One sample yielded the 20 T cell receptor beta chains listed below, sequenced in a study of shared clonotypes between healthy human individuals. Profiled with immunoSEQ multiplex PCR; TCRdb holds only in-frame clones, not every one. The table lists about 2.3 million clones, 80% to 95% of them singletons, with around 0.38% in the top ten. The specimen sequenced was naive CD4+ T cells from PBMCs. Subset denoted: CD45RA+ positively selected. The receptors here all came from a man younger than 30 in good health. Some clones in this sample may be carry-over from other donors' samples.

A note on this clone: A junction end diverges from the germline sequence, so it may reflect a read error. This CDR3 is CASSLLKGEYSEQFF. The CDR3 nucleotides are TGTGCCAGCTCACTTCTTAAGGGGGAGTACAGTGAGCAGTTCTTC. The J gene is TRBJ2-1, the V gene TRBV18; a possible D gene is TRBD1 (6 bases). Germline V gene lookup returns CDR1 KGHSH and CDR2 LQKENI. The CDR3 totals 15 residues.

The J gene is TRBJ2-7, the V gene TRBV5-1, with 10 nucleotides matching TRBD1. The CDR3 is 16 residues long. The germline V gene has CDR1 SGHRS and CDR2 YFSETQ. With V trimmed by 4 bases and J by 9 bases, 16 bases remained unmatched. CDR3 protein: CASSEARQGAQGGQYF. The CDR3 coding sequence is TGCGCCAGCAGCGAGGCACGACAGGGGGCGCAAGGGGGGCAGTACTTC. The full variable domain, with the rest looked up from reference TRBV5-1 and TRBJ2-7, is KAGVTQTPRYLIKTRGQQVTLSCSPISGHRSVSWYQQTPGQGLQFLFEYFSETQRNKGNFPGRFSGRQFSNSRSEMNVSTLELGDSALYLCASSEARQGAQGGQYFGPGTRLTVT.

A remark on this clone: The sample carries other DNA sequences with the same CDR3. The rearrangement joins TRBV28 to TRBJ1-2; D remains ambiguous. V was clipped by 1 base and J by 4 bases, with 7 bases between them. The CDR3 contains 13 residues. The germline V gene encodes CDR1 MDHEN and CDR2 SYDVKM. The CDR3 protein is CASSLSGSYGYTF. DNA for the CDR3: TGTGCCAGCAGTTTATCTGGCAGCTATGGCTACACCTTC.

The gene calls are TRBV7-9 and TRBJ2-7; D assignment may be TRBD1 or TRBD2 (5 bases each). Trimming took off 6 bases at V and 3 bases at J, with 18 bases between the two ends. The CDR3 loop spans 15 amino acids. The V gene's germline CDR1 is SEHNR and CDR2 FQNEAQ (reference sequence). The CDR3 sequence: CASSIAGTGFYEQYF. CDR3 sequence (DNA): TGTGCCAGCAGTATAGCCGGGACGGGTTTCTACGAGCAGTACTTC.

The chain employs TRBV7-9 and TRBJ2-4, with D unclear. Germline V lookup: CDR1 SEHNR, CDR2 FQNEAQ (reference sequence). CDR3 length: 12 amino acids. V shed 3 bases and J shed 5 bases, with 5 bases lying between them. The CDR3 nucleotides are TGTGCCAGCAGCTTGCGAGAAAACATTCAGTACTTC. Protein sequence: CASSLRENIQYF.

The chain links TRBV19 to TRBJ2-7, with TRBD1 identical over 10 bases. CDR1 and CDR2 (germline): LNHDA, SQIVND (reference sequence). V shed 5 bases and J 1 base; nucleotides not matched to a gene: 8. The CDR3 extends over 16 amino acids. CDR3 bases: TGTGCCAGTAGTTTGACGGACAGGGGGTGGTCCTACGAGCAGTACTTC. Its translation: CASSLTDRGWSYEQYF.

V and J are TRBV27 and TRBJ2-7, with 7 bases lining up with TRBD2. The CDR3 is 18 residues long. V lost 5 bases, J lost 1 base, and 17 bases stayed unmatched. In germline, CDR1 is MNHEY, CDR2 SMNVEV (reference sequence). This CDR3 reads CASSTSSSGAGVSYEQYF. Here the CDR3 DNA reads TGTGCCAGCAGTACTAGTTCCTCGGGCGCGGGAGTATCCTACGAGCAGTACTTC.

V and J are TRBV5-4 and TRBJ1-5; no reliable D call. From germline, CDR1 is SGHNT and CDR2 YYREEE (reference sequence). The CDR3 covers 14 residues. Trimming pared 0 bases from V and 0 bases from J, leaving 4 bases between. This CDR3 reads CASSLDNSNQPQHF. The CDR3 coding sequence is TGTGCCAGCAGCTTGGACAATAGCAATCAGCCCCAGCATTTT.

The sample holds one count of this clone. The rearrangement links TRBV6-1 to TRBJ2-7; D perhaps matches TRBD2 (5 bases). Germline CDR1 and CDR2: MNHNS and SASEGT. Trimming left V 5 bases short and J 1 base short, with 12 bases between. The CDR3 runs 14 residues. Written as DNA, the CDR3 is TGTGCCAGCAGTATAGCGTCGATTTCCTACGAGCAGTACTTC. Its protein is CASSIASISYEQYF.

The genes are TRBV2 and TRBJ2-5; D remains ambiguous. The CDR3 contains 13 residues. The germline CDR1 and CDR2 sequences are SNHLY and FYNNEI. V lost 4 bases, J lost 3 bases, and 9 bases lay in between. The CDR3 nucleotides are TGTGCCAGCAGTGCGGCGATTGAAGAGACCCAGTACTTC. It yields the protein CASSAAIEETQYF.

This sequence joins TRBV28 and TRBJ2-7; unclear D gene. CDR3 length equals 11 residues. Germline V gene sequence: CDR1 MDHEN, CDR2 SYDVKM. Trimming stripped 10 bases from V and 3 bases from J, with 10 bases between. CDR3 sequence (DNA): TGTGCCACTGGGATCCACTACGAGCAGTACTTC. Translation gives CATGIHYEQYF.

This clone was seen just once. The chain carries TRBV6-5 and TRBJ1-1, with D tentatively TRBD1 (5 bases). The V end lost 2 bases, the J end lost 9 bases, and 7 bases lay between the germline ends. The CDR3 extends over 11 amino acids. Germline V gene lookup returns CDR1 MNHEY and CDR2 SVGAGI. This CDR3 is CASSYGTQAFF. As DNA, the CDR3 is TGTGCCAGCAGTTACGGGACCCAAGCTTTCTTT.

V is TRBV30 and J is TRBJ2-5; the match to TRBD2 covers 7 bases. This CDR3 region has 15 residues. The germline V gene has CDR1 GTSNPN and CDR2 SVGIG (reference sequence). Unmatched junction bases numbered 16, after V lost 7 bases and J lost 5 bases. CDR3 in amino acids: CASDRPGGVRETQYF. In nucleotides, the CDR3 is TGTGCCTCGGACCGACCGGGGGGTGTTCGGGAGACCCAGTACTTC. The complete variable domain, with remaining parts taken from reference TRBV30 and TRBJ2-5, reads SQTIHQWPATLVQPVGSPLSLECTVEGTSNPNLYWYRQAAGRGLQLLFYSVGIGQISSEVPQNLSASRPQDRQFILSSKKLLLSDSGFYLCASDRPGGVRETQYFGPGTRLLVL.

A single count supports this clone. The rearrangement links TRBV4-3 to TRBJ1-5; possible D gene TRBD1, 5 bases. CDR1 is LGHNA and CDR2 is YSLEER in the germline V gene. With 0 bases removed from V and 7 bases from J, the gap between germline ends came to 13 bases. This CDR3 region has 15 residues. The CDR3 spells CASSQDLGGDQPQHF. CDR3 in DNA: TGCGCCAGCAGCCAAGATCTCGGGGGGGACCAGCCCCAGCATTTT.

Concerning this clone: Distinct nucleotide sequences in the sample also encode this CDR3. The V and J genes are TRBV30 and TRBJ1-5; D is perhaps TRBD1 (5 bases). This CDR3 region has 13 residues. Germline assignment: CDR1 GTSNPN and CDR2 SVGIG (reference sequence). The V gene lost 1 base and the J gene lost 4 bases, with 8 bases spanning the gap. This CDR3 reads CAWSDRRNQPQHF. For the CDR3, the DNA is TGTGCCTGGAGTGACAGGCGGAATCAGCCCCAGCATTTT.

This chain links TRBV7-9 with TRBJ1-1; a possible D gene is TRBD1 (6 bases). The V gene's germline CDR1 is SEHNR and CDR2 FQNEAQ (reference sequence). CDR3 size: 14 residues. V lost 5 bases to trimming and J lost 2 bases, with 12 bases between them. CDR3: CASSLRDTNTEAFF. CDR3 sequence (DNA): TGTGCCAGCAGCCTTAGGGACACCAACACTGAAGCTTTCTTT.

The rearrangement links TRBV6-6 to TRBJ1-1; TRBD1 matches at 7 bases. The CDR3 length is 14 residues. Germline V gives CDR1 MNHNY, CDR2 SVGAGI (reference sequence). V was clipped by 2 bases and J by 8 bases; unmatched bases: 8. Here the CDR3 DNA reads TGTGCCAGCAGTTACCGAGGGGGCCGAGGGGAAGCTTTCTTT. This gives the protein CASSYRGGRGEAFF.

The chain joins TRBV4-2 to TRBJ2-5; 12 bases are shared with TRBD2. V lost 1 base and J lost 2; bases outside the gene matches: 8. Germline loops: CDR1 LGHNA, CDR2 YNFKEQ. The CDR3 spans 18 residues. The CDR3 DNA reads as TGTGCCAGCAGCCAAGTTGTTGGGACTAGCGGGCGGCAAGAGACCCAGTACTTC. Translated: CASSQVVGTSGRQETQYF.

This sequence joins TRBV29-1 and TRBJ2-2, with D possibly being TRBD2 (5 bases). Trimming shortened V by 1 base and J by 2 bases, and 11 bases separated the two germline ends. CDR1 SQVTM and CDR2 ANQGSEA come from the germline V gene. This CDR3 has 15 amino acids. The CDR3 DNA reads TGCAGCGTTGAAGCACGGACTTCTAACACCGGGGAGCTGTTTTTT. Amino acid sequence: CSVEARTSNTGELFF.

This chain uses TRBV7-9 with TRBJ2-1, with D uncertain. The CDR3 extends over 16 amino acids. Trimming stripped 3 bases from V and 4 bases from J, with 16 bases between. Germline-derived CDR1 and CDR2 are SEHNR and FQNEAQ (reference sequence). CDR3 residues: CASSFSGRPEYNEQFF. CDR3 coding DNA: TGTGCCAGCAGCTTTTCCGGGCGGCCGGAGTACAATGAGCAGTTCTTC.